This T cell receptor (beta chain) was captured in a study of T cells in Graves' hyperthyroidism and ophthalmopathy. It was RNA transcripts that yielded the amplified TCR beta CDR3 regions. Initially, a first-round RT-PCR of the TCR CDR3 employed the HTBI primer set. In TCRdb, the multiplex PCR reads were re-called with MiXCR into one record per CDR3 protein. The sample lists about 210,000 distinct CDR3 sequences; over 15% were seen once. CDR3 size: 16 residues. After removal of 5 bases from V and 0 bases from J, the junction contained 7 bases not matched to a gene. Germline CDR1 reads SGHRS; CDR2 reads YFSETQ. Ten or more counts support this clonotype. No ophthalmopathy progression within 18 months constituted stable Graves' hyperthyroidism. Hyperthyroidism patients were newly diagnosed, had disease duration under 2 months, and were aged 18 to 65 years. Diagnoses were made from clinical symptoms, serum measures (thyroxine and TRAb), thyroid ultrasound and orbital computed tomography.

This receptor was identified in a man in his fifties with Graves' hyperthyroidism. This sequence joins TRBV5-1 and TRBJ2-3; 9 nucleotides match TRBD2. Sequencing was performed on blood. CDR3 coding DNA: TGCGCCAGCAGACCCCGACTAGCGGCTAGCACAGATACGCAGTATTTT. Translation gives CASRPRLAASTDTQYF. The variable domain in full, with the rest retrieved from reference TRBV5-1 and TRBJ2-3, is KAGVTQTPRYLIKTRGQQVTLSCSPISGHRSVSWYQQTPGQGLQFLFEYFSETQRNKGNFPGRFSGRQFSNSRSEMNVSTLELGDSALYLCASRPRLAASTDTQYFGPGTRLTVL.